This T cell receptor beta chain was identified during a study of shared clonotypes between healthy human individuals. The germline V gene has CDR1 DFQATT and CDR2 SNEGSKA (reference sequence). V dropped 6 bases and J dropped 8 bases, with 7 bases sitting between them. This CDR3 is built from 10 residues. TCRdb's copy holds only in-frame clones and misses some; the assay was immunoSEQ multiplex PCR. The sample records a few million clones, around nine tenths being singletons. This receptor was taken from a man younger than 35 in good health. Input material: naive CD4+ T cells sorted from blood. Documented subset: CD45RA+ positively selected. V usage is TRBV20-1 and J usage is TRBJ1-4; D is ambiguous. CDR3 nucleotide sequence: TGCAGTGCACGGACCGAAAAACTGTTTTTT. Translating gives CSARTEKLFF.